Following are 24 T cell receptor beta chains from one sample sequenced in a study of blood T cell repertoires in COVID-19. Generated by immunoSEQ multiplex PCR, the TCRdb table keeps only in-frame clones and is missing some. This sample yields over 200,000 clones, of which approximately 83% are seen a single time; 2.5% to 3.5% belongs to the top ten. The sample comprised peripheral blood. The receptors here all came from a woman aged 30 to 39 who had recovered from COVID-19.

The rearrangement uses TRBV7-2 and TRBJ2-3; 9 nucleotides line up with TRBD2. The junction had 4 bases not matched to a gene; V was cut back by 2 bases and J by 4 bases. CDR1 and CDR2 (germline): SGHTA, FQGNSA. This CDR3 is built from 15 residues. CDR3 coding DNA: TGTGCCAGCAGCTTATTGGGCGGGGGGGCAGATACGCAGTATTTT. It codes for CASSLLGGGADTQYF.

V gene TRBV6-2 or TRBV6-3 combines with J gene TRBJ1-2, with TRBD1 identical over 8 bases. V shed 4 bases and J 2 bases; nucleotides not matched to a gene: 0. CDR1 is MNHEY, CDR2 SVGEGT, per germline. The CDR3 is 13 residues long. CDR3 sequence reads: CASSWDRNYGYTF. In DNA form, the CDR3 reads TGTGCCAGCAGTTGGGACAGGAACTATGGCTACACCTTC.

The chain couples TRBV27 to TRBJ2-4; 7 nucleotides align to TRBD1. This CDR3 contains 13 residues. Germline-derived CDR1 and CDR2 are MNHEY and SMNVEV (reference sequence). Trimming cost V 4 bases and J 5 bases; bases outside gene matches: 2. The DNA for the CDR3 is TGTGCCAGCAGTTGGACAGGTGAAAACATTCAGTACTTC. It codes for CASSWTGENIQYF.

Comments on this clone: The DNA is omitted, as the CDR3 cannot be located on it reliably, and the CDR3 follows TCRdb's listing. The J gene is TRBJ1-2, the V gene TRBV6-5. In germline, CDR1 is MNHEY, CDR2 SVGAGI. The CDR3 has 14 residues if both end residues are counted. The CDR3 spells CASILEIANYGYTF.

CDR3 DNA sequence: TGTGCCAGTCGGAGGGGGGGAGAGACCCAGTACTTC. Translating it yields CASRRGGETQYF. The V and J genes are TRBV19 and TRBJ2-5; D possibly corresponds to TRBD2 (7 bases). Germline lookup yields CDR1 LNHDA and CDR2 SQIVND (reference sequence). CDR3 length equals 12 residues. V lost 8 bases to trimming and J lost 4 bases, with 11 bases between them.

V usage is TRBV6-5 and J usage is TRBJ2-7, with D perhaps matching TRBD2 (7 bases). CDR3 length: 15 residues. Trimming stripped 7 bases from V and 4 bases from J, with 20 bases between. Germline assignment: CDR1 MNHEY and CDR2 SVGAGI. CDR3 in DNA: TGTGCCAGCACCCTCCTGGGAGGGGGGGCGTACGAGCAGTACTTC. Translation gives CASTLLGGGAYEQYF.

The V and J genes are TRBV21-1 and TRBJ1-2. TRBV21-1 represents a pseudogene. There are 14 residues in the CDR3. CDR3 sequence: CASSQSRGGGGYTF. The CDR3 DNA reads as TGTGCCAGCAGCCAAAGTCGGGGAGGCGGAGGCTACACCTTC.

This chain joins TRBV5-6 and TRBJ2-7, with 14 bases lining up with TRBD2. V was pared by 4 bases and J by 2 bases, with 11 bases of the junction left unmatched. The V gene's germline CDR1 is SGHDT and CDR2 YYEEEE. The CDR3 is made up of 18 amino acids. For the CDR3, the DNA is TGTGCCAGCAGCCCGCGAGGACTAGCGGGGGGCCCTACCTACGAGCAGTACTTC. Protein: CASSPRGLAGGPTYEQYF.

A single count supports this clone. The chain uses TRBV18 and TRBJ2-3; TRBD2 agrees at 12 bases. After removal of 5 bases from V and 2 bases from J, the junction contained 8 bases not matched to a gene. From germline, CDR1 is KGHSH and CDR2 LQKENI. The length of the CDR3 is 17 residues. In nucleotides, the CDR3 is TGTGCCAGCTCAGCCCGGACTAGCGGGGTTGACACAGATACGCAGTATTTT. Its protein product is CASSARTSGVDTDTQYF.

In this sample, this clone turned up once. V is TRBV13 and J is TRBJ2-3; TRBD2 matches at 12 bases. The J segment lost 5 bases and the V segment lost 4 bases, leaving 4 bases of the junction unmatched. CDR1 is PRHDT, CDR2 FYEKMQ, per germline (reference sequence). The CDR3 is 15 amino acids. The CDR3 region is CASSSLAGGEDTQYF. CDR3 in DNA: TGTGCCAGCAGCTCCCTAGCGGGGGGGGAAGATACGCAGTATTTT.

V is TRBV30 and J is TRBJ1-4; a possible D gene is TRBD1 (5 bases). Germline values: CDR1 GTSNPN, CDR2 SVGIG (reference sequence). The V and J ends lost 3 bases and 8 bases respectively, with 7 bases between them. The CDR3 consists of 11 residues. The CDR3 reads CAWRGREKLFF. The CDR3 DNA follows: TGTGCCTGGAGGGGGCGGGAAAAACTGTTTTTT.

The chain has TRBV5-4 and TRBJ1-4; no clear D gene. Trimming pared 0 bases from V and 8 bases from J, leaving 5 bases between. The CDR3 runs 12 residues. Germline CDR1 reads SGHNT; CDR2 reads YYREEE (reference sequence). The CDR3 sequence is CASSLDSEKLFF. Written as DNA, the CDR3 is TGTGCCAGCAGCTTGGATAGCGAAAAACTGTTTTTT.

The chain combines TRBV27 with TRBJ1-1; D perhaps matches TRBD1 (6 bases). The germline V and J ends were trimmed by 4 bases and 10 bases, with 19 bases remaining between them. The CDR3 runs 14 residues. Germline V gene data show CDR1 as MNHEY and CDR2 as SMNVEV (reference sequence). The CDR3 sequence: CASSSLRTGRGAFF. The CDR3 DNA reads as TGTGCCAGCAGTTCCCTTCGTACAGGGAGGGGAGCTTTCTTT.

This clone was counted a single time. The rearrangement joins TRBV30 to TRBJ1-1; possible D gene TRBD1, 5 bases. From germline, CDR1 is GTSNPN and CDR2 SVGIG (reference sequence). V was cut by 0 bases and J by 11 bases, with 13 bases left in between. The CDR3 sequence is 12 residues long. Written as DNA, the CDR3 is TGTGCCTGGAGTGTCGGGGGAAGTTGGGCTTTCTTT. Translation: CAWSVGGSWAFF. Full variable domain (rest looked up from reference TRBV30 and TRBJ1-1): SQTIHQWPATLVQPVGSPLSLECTVEGTSNPNLYWYRQAAGRGLQLLFYSVGIGQISSEVPQNLSASRPQDRQFILSSKKLLLSDSGFYLCAWSVGGSWAFFGQGTRLTVV.

J is TRBJ1-5 and V is TRBV4-3; D gene unclear. V was shortened by 4 bases and J by 2 bases, with 9 bases between the two germline ends. This CDR3 comprises 14 residues. The germline V gene encodes CDR1 LGHNA and CDR2 YSLEER. The CDR3 DNA is TGCGCCAGCAGCCGGAACCAGGGCAATCAGCCCCAGCATTTT. It codes for CASSRNQGNQPQHF.

The chain joins TRBV6-2 or TRBV6-3 to TRBJ1-5; D is undetermined. CDR3 size: 13 residues. Germline CDR1 reads MNHEY; CDR2 reads SVGEGT. The V and J ends lost 1 base and 4 bases respectively, with 5 bases between them. In DNA form, the CDR3 reads TGTGCCAGCAGTTACTTAGAAAATCAGCCCCAGCATTTT. Translated: CASSYLENQPQHF.

The DNA of the CDR3 is TGTGCCAGCAGCCCGATCCTTTTGGCGGGGGGGCAAGATACGCAGTATTTT. This codes for CASSPILLAGGQDTQYF. This sequence joins TRBV9 and TRBJ2-3; TRBD2 aligns across 9 bases. Losses at the gene ends were 4 bases for V and 5 bases for J; bases not matched to a gene: 14. The CDR3 has 17 residues. Germline V gene lookup returns CDR1 SGDLS and CDR2 YYNGEE. The full variable domain, with the rest looked up from reference TRBV9 and TRBJ2-3, is DSGVTQTPKHLITATGQRVTLRCSPRSGDLSVYWYQQSLDQGLQFLIQYYNGEERAKGNILERFSAQQFPDLHSELNLSSLELGDSALYFCASSPILLAGGQDTQYFGPGTRLTVL.

This clone was recorded once. V is TRBV29-1 and J is TRBJ2-7; 11 nucleotides match TRBD2. The germline V gene encodes CDR1 SQVTM and CDR2 ANQGSEA. V dropped 7 bases and J dropped 0; count of bases not matched to a gene: 5. The CDR3 sequence is 14 residues long. The CDR3 DNA reads as TGCAGCGCATTACTAGCGGGGGTCTCCTACGAGCAGTACTTC. This sequence encodes CSALLAGVSYEQYF.

The chain couples TRBV10-3 to TRBJ1-1; 8 bases fit TRBD1. Losses at the gene ends were 0 bases for V and 2 bases for J; bases not matched to a gene: 5. Germline CDR1 and CDR2: ENHRY and SYGVKD. The CDR3 loop spans 16 amino acids. This CDR3 is CAISESPGGLNTEAFF. In nucleotides, the CDR3 is TGTGCCATCAGTGAGTCGCCAGGGGGCCTTAACACTGAAGCTTTCTTT.

The V and J genes are TRBV15 and TRBJ2-2; weak D call: TRBD1 (6 bases). Germline assignment: CDR1 LNHNV and CDR2 YYDKDF (reference sequence). This CDR3 is built from 15 residues. Trimming took off 0 bases at V and 6 bases at J, with 11 bases between the two ends. The CDR3 sequence is CATSRDTGLPGELFF. CDR3 DNA sequence: TGTGCCACCAGCAGAGATACAGGGTTACCCGGGGAGCTGTTTTTT.

The gene calls are TRBV7-2 and TRBJ2-7; possible D gene TRBD2, 5 bases. CDR3 size: 18 residues. V was trimmed by 1 base and J by 2 bases, leaving 21 bases between them. Per the germline V gene, CDR1 is SGHTA and CDR2 is FQGNSA. The CDR3 here is CASSLGSGLGVIPYEQYF. The CDR3 coding sequence is TGTGCCAGCAGCTTAGGATCCGGGCTCGGGGTTATCCCCTACGAGCAGTACTTC.

V and J are TRBV6-2 or TRBV6-3 and TRBJ1-2; TRBD1 matches at 8 bases. The CDR3 loop spans 15 amino acids. From germline, CDR1 is MNHEY and CDR2 SVGEGT. The V segment lost 2 bases and the J segment 2 bases; nucleotides outside the gene matches: 4. CDR3 protein: CASSYADRGNYGYTF. CDR3 bases: TGTGCCAGCAGTTACGCCGACAGGGGCAACTATGGCTACACCTTC.

The chain is built from TRBV25-1 and TRBJ2-7; no clear D. Between the trimmed V and J ends, which lost 7 bases and 9 bases, there was a span of 13 bases. Germline CDR1 and CDR2: MGHDK and SYGVNS. This CDR3 has 11 residues. This CDR3 is CASTGSAVQYF. CDR3 sequence (DNA): TGTGCCAGCACAGGCTCTGCAGTGCAGTACTTC.

The J gene is TRBJ2-1, the V gene TRBV4-3; the match to TRBD2 covers 8 bases. CDR1 and CDR2 from the germline V gene are LGHNA and YSLEER. V trimming: 4 bases; J trimming: 4 bases; junction bases outside the gene matches: 12. This CDR3 is built from 17 residues. CDR3 protein: CASSPTQSGGDYNEQFF. The DNA for the CDR3 is TGCGCCAGCAGCCCCACCCAAAGCGGGGGAGATTACAATGAGCAGTTCTTC.